This T cell receptor beta chain was observed in a study of Tregs in tolerant kidney transplant recipients. The V end lost 5 bases, the J end lost 3 bases, and 22 bases lay between the germline ends. Germline V gene lookup returns CDR1 SGHNT and CDR2 YENEEA. The length of the CDR3 is 18 residues. The data were produced by immunoSEQ multiplex PCR, yet TCRdb's version contains in-frame clones alone and is incomplete. The data contain approximately 81,000 clones, over 75% of them singletons. Mixed chimerism was transient after nonmyeloablative marrow transplants from related graft donors. Unstimulated regulatory T cells (CD4+CD25+CD127-), CD4+CD25- non-regulatory cells, CD4 and CD8 cells were FACS-sorted from thawed PBMCs.

The sequenced sample was CD4+ T cells from blood (PBMCs), obtained 24 months after the transplant. The TCR sequence derives from a human patient who received a combined kidney and bone marrow transplant. Some T cells may be supplied by the graft donor. The chain combines TRBV11-3 with TRBJ2-2, with a tentative D call TRBD1 (5 bases). CDR3 nucleotides: TGTGCCAGCAGCCAGTGGCCTAGGGGTAGACGAGACACCGGGGAGCTGTTTTTT. Translated: CASSQWPRGRRDTGELFF.